This T cell receptor beta chain originates from a study of blood T cell repertoires in COVID-19. For the study at large: In each case, the material was cDNA or gDNA derived from T cells, B-cell-depleted T cells, or PBMCs.

Using immunoSEQ multiplex PCR, the repertoire was profiled, and TCRdb retains in-frame clones only, with some absent. The repertoire includes 250,000 to 300,000 clones, about 76% of them detected once, and about 2.9% sits in the top ten. The CDR3 spans 16 residues. V dropped 6 bases and J dropped 5; count of bases not matched to a gene: 14. Germline CDR1 SEHNR, CDR2 FQNEAQ (reference sequence). This receptor was identified in a woman aged 55-70 years with active or convalescent COVID-19. V and J are TRBV7-9 and TRBJ2-5; 8 bases are a match to TRBD2. Material for sequencing was peripheral blood. CDR3 in DNA: TGTGCCAGCAGTCGTTTACGGGGGGGGCTTGAGGAGACCCAGTACTTC. Its protein product is CASSRLRGGLEETQYF.